These 30 T cell receptor beta chains came from one sample sequenced in a study of breast tumors, draining lymph nodes, adjacent tissues. TCRdb used MiXCR to reprocess the multiplex PCR reads, holding one entry per CDR3 protein. The table records over 100,000 distinct CDR3 sequences, approximately 20% of them present only once. Axillary draining lymph nodes of breast cancer patients supplied the node samples. Sequencing input: axillary lymph node tissue. Receptor source: a female donor with breast cancer. Some clones in this sample may be carry-over from other donors' samples.

The V gene is TRBV28, the J gene TRBJ2-3; D is possibly TRBD2 (6 bases). Germline CDR1 is MDHEN and CDR2 is SYDVKM. V was pared by 5 bases and J by 0 bases, with 27 bases between. This CDR3 has 20 amino acids. CDR3 DNA: TGTGCCAGCAGTCCCGCGAGCGTTAGGGCTAGCGCGCCTAGCACAGATACGCAGTATTTT. Translation: CASSPASVRASAPSTDTQYF.

This clonotype was observed at least ten times. The chain uses TRBV30 and TRBJ1-6; D uncertain. CDR3 length: 14 amino acids. Germline V gives CDR1 GTSNPN, CDR2 SVGIG (reference sequence). Trimming cost V 0 bases and J 6 bases, with 9 bases left between them. The CDR3 region has the DNA TGTGCCTGGAGTGTATTGGGAGGTAATTCACCCCTCCACTTT. Its protein is CAWSVLGGNSPLHF.

The rearrangement joins TRBV3-1 to TRBJ1-5; a weak D match, TRBD1 (6 bases). Deletions cut 3 bases from V and 0 bases from J, with 9 bases between. This CDR3 has 15 residues. Germline assignment: CDR1 LGHDT and CDR2 YNNKEL (reference sequence). CDR3 sequence reads: CASSQGGLSNQPQHF. CDR3 nucleotide sequence: TGTGCCAGCAGCCAGGGGGGCCTTAGCAATCAGCCCCAGCATTTT.

This clonotype was counted ten times or more. The rearrangement links TRBV20-1 to TRBJ1-5; 7 bases are shared with TRBD1. CDR3 size: 14 residues. V was pared by 0 bases and J by 2 bases, with 1 base of the junction left unmatched. The germline CDR1 and CDR2 sequences are DFQATT and SNEGSKA (reference sequence). The CDR3 region is CSARDGQGNQPQHF. The CDR3 DNA reads as TGCAGTGCTAGAGATGGACAGGGCAATCAGCCCCAGCATTTT.

For this clonotype: Being one base from a much bigger clone, this may be a read error. This chain links TRBV29-1 with TRBJ2-3; D not resolved. The germline CDR1 and CDR2 sequences are SQVTM and ANQGSEA. V lost 7 bases, J lost 1 base, and 15 bases lay in between. This CDR3 is built from 14 residues. The CDR3 DNA follows: TGCAGCGCCCGGGTGAGCTTGGGCACAGATACGCAGTATTTT. Protein product: CSARVSLGTDTQYF.

Comment on this clonotype: A much larger clone lies one base from this, so it may be a read error. The genes are TRBV29-1 and TRBJ1-5, with D unclear. Germline values: CDR1 SQVTM, CDR2 ANQGSEA. Trimming removed 7 bases from V and 3 bases from J, with 13 bases in between. The CDR3 has 13 residues. In nucleotides, the CDR3 is TGCAGCGCCGGACGGGGAACCAATCAGCCCCAGCATTTT. Its protein product is CSAGRGTNQPQHF.

Ten or more counts support this clonotype. This chain connects TRBV11-3 to TRBJ2-1; 8 bases fit TRBD2. The CDR3 has 17 amino acids. Germline lookup yields CDR1 SGHNT and CDR2 YENEEA. V was pared by 0 bases and J by 2 bases, with 6 bases of the junction left unmatched. This chain's CDR3 is CASSLEAGEPTYNEQFF. CDR3 coding DNA: TGTGCCAGCAGCTTAGAAGCGGGAGAGCCGACCTACAATGAGCAGTTCTTC.

This clonotype was detected many times. The rearrangement links TRBV11-3 to TRBJ2-3; 12 bases fit TRBD2. V was pared by 0 bases and J by 4 bases, with 2 bases of the junction left unmatched. The CDR3 sequence is 16 residues long. CDR1 SGHNT and CDR2 YENEEA come from the germline V gene. The CDR3 region is CASSLDLAGGADTQYF. The CDR3 DNA reads as TGTGCCAGCAGCTTAGACCTAGCGGGAGGGGCAGATACGCAGTATTTT.

This clonotype was counted many times. The V call is TRBV11-3, the J call TRBJ2-7, with D perhaps given as TRBD1 or TRBD2 (5 bases each). Germline V gene data show CDR1 as SGHNT and CDR2 as YENEEA. This CDR3 region has 13 residues. The V end lost 0 bases, the J end lost 6 bases, and 9 bases lay between the germline ends. The CDR3 DNA is TGTGCCAGCAGCTTAGATCCGGGGCCCGAGCAGTACTTC. Translating it yields CASSLDPGPEQYF.

With regard to this clonotype: The junction departs from germline at one end; a sequencing error may be responsible. V is TRBV7-9 and J is TRBJ1-2; tentatively, D is TRBD1 (5 bases). This CDR3 spans 17 amino acids. The germline gives CDR1 SEHNR, CDR2 FQNEAQ (reference sequence). CDR3 DNA: TGTGCCAACAGCTTACCCCCCCGGGACGGAGCTAACTATGGCTACACCTTC. Encoded protein: CANSLPPRDGANYGYTF.

Points on this clonotype: A clone one base away is much larger, so this may be a read error. The chain joins TRBV24-1 to TRBJ2-2, with 8 bases fitting TRBD2. Germline assignment: CDR1 KGHDR and CDR2 SFDVKD. The CDR3 runs 14 residues. For the CDR3, the DNA is TGTGCCACCAGTGAAAGACTAGCGCCCGGGGAGCCGTTTTTT. Encoded protein: CATSERLAPGEPFF.

J is TRBJ2-3 and V is TRBV19; 8 bases agree with TRBD2. The CDR3 spans 15 residues. The germline V gene has CDR1 LNHDA and CDR2 SQIVND (reference sequence). V gave up 8 bases and J gave up 2 bases; unmatched junction bases: 9. CDR3 residues: CASGSLAGYTDTQYF. The CDR3, as DNA: TGTGCCAGTGGTAGCCTAGCGGGCTACACAGATACGCAGTATTTT.

There are many counts of this clonotype. The V call is TRBV20-1, the J call TRBJ2-2; 7 positions agree with TRBD2. CDR1 is DFQATT and CDR2 is SNEGSKA in the germline V gene (reference sequence). The CDR3 sequence is 14 residues long. Unmatched junction bases numbered 5, after V lost 5 bases and J lost 2 bases. The CDR3 is CSAPGTTNTGELFF. The CDR3 DNA reads TGCAGTGCTCCCGGGACTACAAACACCGGGGAGCTGTTTTTT.

About this clonotype itself: A much more abundant neighbour one base away suggests this may be a read error. V is TRBV6-1 and J is TRBJ2-7, with D tentatively TRBD1 or TRBD2 (5 bases each). V was cut by 3 bases and J by 7 bases, with 13 bases left in between. This CDR3 is built from 13 residues. Germline-derived CDR1 and CDR2 are MNHNS and SASEGT. Here the CDR3 DNA reads TGTGCCAGCAGTGATGTCGCCTGGGGGGAGCAGTACTTC. Amino acid sequence: CASSDVAWGEQYF.

Many counts were recorded for this clonotype. V gene TRBV19 combines with J gene TRBJ2-3, with D perhaps TRBD1 or TRBD2 (5 bases each). V was shortened by 7 bases and J by 2 bases, with 13 bases between the two germline ends. The CDR3 has 14 amino acids. CDR1 LNHDA and CDR2 SQIVND come from the germline V gene (reference sequence). The CDR3 bases are TGTGCCAGTACCCGGGACCACTACACAGATACGCAGTATTTT. This translates into CASTRDHYTDTQYF.

About this clonotype: A much larger clone lies one base from this, so it may be a read error. This sequence joins TRBV19 and TRBJ2-5; TRBD2 agrees at 14 bases. Germline V lookup: CDR1 LNHDA, CDR2 SQIVND (reference sequence). There are 15 residues in the CDR3. The CDR3 loop reads CAGSNTGTSGRTQYF. The CDR3 DNA is TGTGCCGGTAGTAATACCGGGACTAGCGGGAGGACCCAGTACTTC. Combining the CDR3 with reference TRBV19 and TRBJ2-5 gives the whole variable domain DGGITQSPKYLFRKEGQNVTLSCEQNLNHDAMYWYRQDPGQGLRLIYYSQIVNDFQKGDIAEGYSVSREKKESFPLTVTSAQKNPTAFYLCAGSNTGTSGRTQYFGPGTRLLVL.

This clonotype was recorded many times. The V gene is TRBV4-2, the J gene TRBJ2-1; weak D call: TRBD2 (7 bases). The ends were cut back, 0 bases at V and 4 bases at J, with 13 bases in the middle. The CDR3 is 16 residues long. CDR1 and CDR2 (germline): LGHNA, YNFKEQ. The DNA of the CDR3 is TGTGCCAGCAGCCAAGAAGGGGGGAGGGCTTACAATGAGCAGTTCTTC. It is translated as CASSQEGGRAYNEQFF.

The V gene is TRBV6-1, the J gene TRBJ2-2; D assignment may be TRBD1 or TRBD2 (5 bases each). Germline CDR1 is MNHNS and CDR2 is SASEGT. With 9 bases removed from V and 6 bases from J, the gap between germline ends came to 11 bases. The CDR3 contains 12 residues. This chain's CDR3 is CARGEYPGELFF. CDR3 sequence (DNA): TGTGCCAGGGGGGAGTATCCCGGGGAGCTGTTTTTT.

As to this clonotype: Lacking the conserved final phenylalanine or tryptophan, this CDR3 likely reflects a read error. This CDR3 reads CSALGGLQNIQYL. CDR3 nucleotide sequence: TGCAGTGCCCTGGGTGGACTGCAAAACATTCAGTACCTC. The J gene is TRBJ2-4, the V gene TRBV20-1; the D gene is possibly TRBD2 (5 bases). Germline V gene sequence: CDR1 DFQATT, CDR2 SNEGSKA (reference sequence). V dropped 6 bases and J dropped 5 bases, with 14 bases sitting between them. The CDR3 is 13 amino acids.

This clonotype was seen a handful of times. This may be a read error: a much more frequent sequence differs by one nucleotide. This sequence joins TRBV9 and TRBJ2-7; maybe TRBD1 (6 bases). CDR1 SGDLS and CDR2 YYNGEE come from the germline V gene. Trimming took off 4 bases at V and 1 base at J, with 15 bases between the two ends. The CDR3 is 15 residues long. The CDR3 is CASSPYRDGSYEQYF. DNA for the CDR3: TGTGCCAGCAGCCCTTACAGGGATGGGTCCTACGAGCAGTACTTC.

As to this clonotype: This may be a read error, as it is one base from a much larger clone. No conserved phenylalanine or tryptophan ends this CDR3, so it is likely a read error. Here the CDR3 reads CASSLGQGGTGELFV. CDR3 DNA sequence: TGTGCCAGCAGCTTAGGGCAGGGGGGCACCGGGGAGCTGTTTGTT. The V gene is TRBV7-8, the J gene TRBJ2-2; D is possibly TRBD1 (7 bases). V gave up 1 base and J gave up 4 bases, with 10 bases separating them. The CDR3 has 15 residues. From germline, CDR1 is SGHVS and CDR2 FQNEAQ.

This clonotype was counted many times. CDR3 coding DNA: TGTGCCAGCAGTCCGGGACTAGCGTTTCGCGAGCAGTACTTC. This codes for CASSPGLAFREQYF. The chain joins TRBV6-2 or TRBV6-3 to TRBJ2-7; 10 bases are a match to TRBD2. This CDR3 is built from 14 residues. The germline CDR1 and CDR2 sequences are MNHEY and SVGEGT. J was trimmed by 6 bases and V by 5 bases; bases with no gene match: 7.

This clonotype was found many times. This chain connects TRBV2 to TRBJ2-1; tentatively, D is TRBD1 or TRBD2 (5 bases each). The CDR3 extends over 15 amino acids. Germline values: CDR1 SNHLY, CDR2 FYNNEI. Between the trimmed V and J ends, which lost 5 bases and 6 bases, there was a span of 17 bases. The CDR3 is CASSHQGEPFNEQFF. DNA for the CDR3: TGTGCCAGCAGTCATCAGGGAGAACCCTTCAATGAGCAGTTCTTC.

This clonotype occurred many times. The CDR3 sequence is CSAGNRGPNEKLFF. The CDR3 DNA follows: TGCAGTGCTGGAAACAGGGGGCCCAATGAAAAACTGTTTTTT. The V and J genes are TRBV20-1 and TRBJ1-4; 9 positions match TRBD1. The CDR3 length is 14 residues. The trim removed 5 bases at V and 5 bases at J, leaving 6 bases unmatched. Germline V gives CDR1 DFQATT, CDR2 SNEGSKA (reference sequence).

In this sample, this clonotype turned up many times. The chain links TRBV2 to TRBJ2-1; the match to TRBD2 covers 13 bases. CDR1 and CDR2 from the germline V gene are SNHLY and FYNNEI. Unmatched junction bases numbered 3, after V lost 1 base and J lost 12 bases. The CDR3 loop spans 14 amino acids. The CDR3 spells CASSEGLAGGGQFF. The CDR3 DNA reads TGTGCCAGCAGTGAAGGACTAGCGGGAGGAGGGCAGTTCTTC.

This clonotype was counted ten times or more. The chain joins TRBV15 to TRBJ1-4, with D possibly matching TRBD1 (6 bases). Per germline, CDR1 LNHNV and CDR2 YYDKDF (reference sequence). Trimming took off 0 bases at V and 6 bases at J, with 11 bases between the two ends. The CDR3 has 15 residues. CDR3 loop: CATSRDRGLDEKLFF. In DNA, the CDR3 is TGTGCCACCAGCAGAGACAGGGGTTTAGATGAAAAACTGTTTTTT.

In this sample, this clonotype turned up many times. The rearrangement links TRBV7-2 to TRBJ2-3; TRBD2 aligns across 9 bases. After removal of 3 bases from V and 2 bases from J, the junction contained 6 bases not matched to a gene. The CDR3 has 16 residues. The germline gives CDR1 SGHTA, CDR2 FQGNSA. CDR3 residues: CASSLSGRRDTDTQYF. The CDR3 bases are TGTGCCAGCAGCTTGAGCGGGAGGCGGGACACAGATACGCAGTATTTT.

This clonotype was counted many times. The chain has TRBV14 and TRBJ2-7; TRBD2 might be the D (5 bases). This CDR3 contains 13 residues. The V gene's germline CDR1 is SGHDN and CDR2 FVKESK. Between the trimmed V and J ends, which lost 4 bases and 4 bases, there was a span of 11 bases. The CDR3 reads CASSRDSVYEQYF. The CDR3 nucleotides read TGTGCCAGCAGCCGGGATAGCGTGTACGAGCAGTACTTC.

This clonotype was recorded many times. This rearrangement joins TRBV24-1 to TRBJ1-2; TRBD1 aligns across 8 bases. Germline V lookup: CDR1 KGHDR, CDR2 SFDVKD. The length of the CDR3 is 14 residues. V lost 6 bases to trimming and J lost 6 bases; unmatched junction nucleotides: 8. The CDR3 reads CATSQTGVGDGYTF. The CDR3 region has the DNA TGTGCCACCAGTCAGACAGGGGTTGGAGATGGCTACACCTTC.

This clonotype was recorded at least ten times. The genes are TRBV27 and TRBJ2-3; TRBD1 matches at 10 bases. Germline V lookup: CDR1 MNHEY, CDR2 SMNVEV (reference sequence). The CDR3 runs 15 residues. Trimming took 6 bases from V and 2 from J; bases not matched to a gene: 5. The CDR3 region is CASSRDRGSTDTQYF. In nucleotides, the CDR3 is TGTGCCAGCAGCCGGGACAGGGGATCCACAGATACGCAGTATTTT.